A single sample gave rise to the 19 T cell receptor beta chains below, sequenced in a study of T cell changes during pregnancy in multiple sclerosis. The assay was immunoSEQ multiplex PCR, and TCRdb's table has in-frame clones only and misses some. Among tens of thousands of clones listed, 90% were seen once. Sequencing was performed on CD8+ T cells from peripheral blood mononuclear cells, taken in the second trimester of pregnancy. These receptors were obtained from a female donor with multiple sclerosis, enrolled in a pregnancy study.

The sample holds a few counts of this clone. The CDR3 DNA reads TGTGCCAGCAGCTTGGACGTGGGGGGACATGAAAAACTGTTTTTT. Translated: CASSLDVGGHEKLFF. V and J are TRBV5-5 and TRBJ1-4; TRBD1 is a possible D gene (5 bases). Germline assignment: CDR1 SGHKS and CDR2 YYEKEE (reference sequence). The CDR3 is 15 residues long. V was clipped by 0 bases and J by 6 bases, with 12 bases between them.

The gene calls are TRBV9 and TRBJ2-3; 15 bases fit TRBD2. Germline V gene lookup returns CDR1 SGDLS and CDR2 YYNGEE. This CDR3 has 17 amino acids. V was clipped by 4 bases and J by 2 bases; unmatched bases: 5. The CDR3 DNA is TGTGCCAGCAGCACCGGGACTAGCGGGAGGACCACAGATACGCAGTATTTT. Residues: CASSTGTSGRTTDTQYF.

The genes are TRBV13 and TRBJ2-1, with D perhaps TRBD2 (5 bases). This CDR3 region has 15 residues. Trimming removed 8 bases at V and 7 bases at J, with 21 bases between. From germline, CDR1 is PRHDT and CDR2 FYEKMQ (reference sequence). CDR3 sequence reads: CASRGRVDRGNEQFF. The CDR3 DNA sequence: TGTGCCAGCCGCGGTAGGGTCGATAGAGGGAATGAGCAGTTCTTC.

The rearrangement joins TRBV28 to TRBJ2-1; 12 bases are a match to TRBD2. The CDR3 extends over 18 amino acids. V lost 4 bases to trimming and J lost 3 bases; unmatched junction nucleotides: 10. Germline values: CDR1 MDHEN, CDR2 SYDVKM. The CDR3 DNA follows: TGTGCCAGCAGTTCTAAATCGACTAGCGGGAGAGACTACAATGAGCAGTTCTTC. It codes for CASSSKSTSGRDYNEQFF.

The chain uses TRBV9 and TRBJ2-4; weak D call: TRBD2 (6 bases). Trimming stripped 0 bases from V and 0 bases from J, with 13 bases between. Germline V gives CDR1 SGDLS, CDR2 YYNGEE. The CDR3 extends over 17 amino acids. CDR3 coding DNA: TGTGCCAGCAGCGTAGAGGAGGAGGGATTAGCCAAAAACATTCAGTACTTC. Translation gives CASSVEEEGLAKNIQYF.

This clone was found once. This chain uses TRBV4-3 with TRBJ2-1; weak D call: TRBD2 (6 bases). V gave up 0 bases and J gave up 3 bases, with 15 bases separating them. Germline V lookup: CDR1 LGHNA, CDR2 YSLEER. The CDR3 has 17 residues. CDR3 in amino acids: CASSQDAERGGYNEQFF. CDR3 sequence (DNA): TGCGCCAGCAGCCAAGATGCGGAAAGGGGAGGCTACAATGAGCAGTTCTTC.

The chain uses TRBV11-2 and TRBJ1-1; 9 nucleotides match TRBD1. The CDR3 has 15 amino acids. Germline CDR1 reads SGHAT; CDR2 reads FQNNGV. The V gene end was trimmed by 5 bases and the J gene end by 0 bases; junction bases not matched to a gene: 4. CDR3 bases: TGTGCCAGCAGCCCTCGGACAGGGGTGAACACTGAAGCTTTCTTT. Protein product: CASSPRTGVNTEAFF.

The chain carries TRBV21-1 and TRBJ1-5. TRBV21-1 is tagged as a pseudogene. The CDR3 runs to 14 residues. CDR3 amino acids: CASSGGCLNQPQHF. CDR3 DNA: TGTGCCAGCAGCGGGGGGTGCCTCAATCAGCCCCAGCATTTT.

The CDR3 protein is CASSLAGGPSNEQFF. CDR3 nucleotides: TGTGCCAGCAGCTTAGCGGGAGGGCCTAGTAATGAGCAGTTCTTC. The gene calls are TRBV13 and TRBJ2-1; TRBD2 matches at 8 bases. Germline lookup yields CDR1 PRHDT and CDR2 FYEKMQ (reference sequence). Germline trimming cut 1 base from V and 7 bases from J; bases unmatched to any gene: 6. The CDR3 consists of 15 residues.

The count of this clone is one. The genes are TRBV7-4 and TRBJ2-1; TRBD2 agrees at 11 bases. Germline V lookup: CDR1 SGHVT, CDR2 SQSDAQ. With V trimmed by 5 bases and J by 10 bases, 16 bases remained unmatched. This CDR3 has 17 amino acids. The CDR3 region is CASSLPLGTSGFPEQFF. Here the CDR3 DNA reads TGTGCCAGCAGCCTCCCGCTCGGGACTAGCGGTTTCCCGGAGCAGTTCTTC.

The CDR3 DNA is TGTGCCAGCAGTTCAAGGGGAGGTTCACCCCTCCACTTT. It translates to CASSSRGGSPLHF. The chain uses TRBV27 and TRBJ1-6; tentative D call: TRBD1 (5 bases). The CDR3 extends over 13 amino acids. Germline loops: CDR1 MNHEY, CDR2 SMNVEV (reference sequence). Trimming took off 4 bases at V and 9 bases at J, with 10 bases between the two ends.

The chain uses TRBV5-1 and TRBJ2-7; D might be TRBD2 (6 bases). V was cut by 0 bases and J by 0 bases, with 16 bases left in between. CDR3 length: 17 amino acids. The germline V gene encodes CDR1 SGHRS and CDR2 YFSETQ. CDR3 loop: CASSLDPSGTASYEQYF. CDR3 nucleotides: TGCGCCAGCAGCTTGGATCCCTCCGGGACTGCCTCCTACGAGCAGTACTTC.

The chain joins TRBV4-1 to TRBJ2-7, with 7 bases matching TRBD2. After removal of 1 base from V and 1 base from J, the junction contained 4 bases not matched to a gene. The CDR3 sequence is 15 residues long. The germline V gene has CDR1 MGHRA and CDR2 YSYEKL. Here the CDR3 DNA reads TGCGCCAGCAGCCAAGCGGCTAGCGGTTCCTACGAGCAGTACTTC. Translated: CASSQAASGSYEQYF.

The chain carries TRBV28 and TRBJ1-3; the D gene is possibly TRBD1 (5 bases). The ends were cut back, 5 bases at V and 5 bases at J, with 10 bases in the middle. The CDR3 spans 13 residues. Germline V gene lookup returns CDR1 MDHEN and CDR2 SYDVKM. CDR3 DNA sequence: TGTGCCAGCAGTCCAGGGAATAGAAACACCATATATTTT. Its protein product is CASSPGNRNTIYF. The whole variable domain, filled in from reference TRBV28 and TRBJ1-3, reads DVKVTQSSRYLVKRTGEKVFLECVQDMDHENMFWYRQDPGLGLRLIYFSYDVKMKEKGDIPEGYSVSREKKERFSLILESASTNQTSMYLCASSPGNRNTIYFGEGSWLTVV.

J is TRBJ1-1 and V is TRBV14; D unclear. Germline assignment: CDR1 SGHDN and CDR2 FVKESK. V was pared by 8 bases and J by 0 bases, with 7 bases between. The CDR3 covers 12 residues. Written as DNA, the CDR3 is TGTGCCAGCGGGCGGGTGAACACTGAAGCTTTCTTT. Amino acid sequence: CASGRVNTEAFF.

The gene calls are TRBV7-9 and TRBJ2-5; D unclear. The CDR3 contains 15 residues. CDR1 is SEHNR, CDR2 FQNEAQ, per germline (reference sequence). With 5 bases removed from V and 1 base from J, the gap between germline ends came to 14 bases. CDR3 amino acids: CASSPLLFAQETQYF. The CDR3 DNA reads as TGTGCCAGCAGCCCTCTCCTATTCGCCCAAGAGACCCAGTACTTC.

The rearrangement links TRBV7-9 to TRBJ2-7; D might be TRBD1 (6 bases). This CDR3 is 15 amino acids long. V gave up 1 base and J gave up 2 bases, with 12 bases separating them. In germline, CDR1 is SEHNR, CDR2 FQNEAQ (reference sequence). CDR3: CASSLDWGPAYEQYF. The CDR3 DNA sequence: TGTGCCAGCAGCTTAGATTGGGGGCCAGCCTACGAGCAGTACTTC. Filled out from reference TRBV7-9 and TRBJ2-7, the complete variable domain reads DTGVSQNPRHKITKRGQNVTFRCDPISEHNRLYWYRQTLGQGPEFLTYFQNEAQLEKSRLLSDRFSAERPKGSFSTLEIQRTEQGDSAMYLCASSLDWGPAYEQYFGPGTRLTVT.

The chain employs TRBV4-1 and TRBJ2-7, with D tentatively TRBD2 (6 bases). The V and J ends lost 0 bases and 1 base respectively, with 10 bases between them. The CDR3 loop spans 15 amino acids. The V gene's germline CDR1 is MGHRA and CDR2 YSYEKL. The CDR3 here is CASSQEGAGSYEQYF. CDR3 DNA: TGCGCCAGCAGCCAAGAAGGAGCGGGTTCCTACGAGCAGTACTTC.

This chain connects TRBV4-3 to TRBJ2-5; 8 nucleotides align to TRBD2. This CDR3 spans 18 amino acids. Germline V lookup: CDR1 LGHNA, CDR2 YSLEER. V dropped 0 bases and J dropped 1; count of bases not matched to a gene: 10. The CDR3 spells CASSQEGLAGRLQETQYF. The CDR3 DNA is TGCGCCAGCAGCCAAGAAGGGTTAGCGGGACGACTCCAAGAGACCCAGTACTTC.